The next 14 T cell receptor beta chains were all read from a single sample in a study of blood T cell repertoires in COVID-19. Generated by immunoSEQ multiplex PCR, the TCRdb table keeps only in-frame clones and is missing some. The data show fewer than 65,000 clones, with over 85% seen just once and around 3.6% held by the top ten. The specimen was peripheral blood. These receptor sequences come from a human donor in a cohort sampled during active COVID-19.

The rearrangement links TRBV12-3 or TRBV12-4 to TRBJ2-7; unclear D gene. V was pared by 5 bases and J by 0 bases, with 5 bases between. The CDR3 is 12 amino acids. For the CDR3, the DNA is TGTGCCAGCAGTCCTACCTCCTACGAGCAGTACTTC. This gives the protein CASSPTSYEQYF.

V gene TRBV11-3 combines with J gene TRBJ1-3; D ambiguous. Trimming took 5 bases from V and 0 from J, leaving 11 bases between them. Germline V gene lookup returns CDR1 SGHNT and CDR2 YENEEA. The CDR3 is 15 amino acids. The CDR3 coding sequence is TGTGCCAGCAGCAGAATAGGAGACTCTGGAAACACCATATATTTT. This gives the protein CASSRIGDSGNTIYF. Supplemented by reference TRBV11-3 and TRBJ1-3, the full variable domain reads EAGVVQSPRYKIIEKKQPVAFWCNPISGHNTLYWYLQNLGQGPELLIRYENEEAVDDSQLPKDRFSAERLKGVDSTLKIQPAELGDSAVYLCASSRIGDSGNTIYFGEGSWLTVV.

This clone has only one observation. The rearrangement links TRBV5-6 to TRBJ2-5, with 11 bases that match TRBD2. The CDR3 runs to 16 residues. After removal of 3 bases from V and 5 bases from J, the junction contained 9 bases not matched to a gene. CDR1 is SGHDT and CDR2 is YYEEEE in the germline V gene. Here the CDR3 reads CASSSGLAGGGETQYF. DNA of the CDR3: TGTGCCAGCAGCTCAGGGCTAGCGGGAGGCGGGGAGACCCAGTACTTC.

The CDR3 DNA is TGTGCCAGCTCACCACGGACTAGCGGGACGAACTACGAGCAGTACTTC. The encoded protein is CASSPRTSGTNYEQYF. This chain joins TRBV18 and TRBJ2-7, with 12 positions matching TRBD2. The J segment lost 3 bases and the V segment lost 1 base, leaving 4 bases of the junction unmatched. This CDR3 is built from 16 residues. The germline V gene encodes CDR1 KGHSH and CDR2 LQKENI.

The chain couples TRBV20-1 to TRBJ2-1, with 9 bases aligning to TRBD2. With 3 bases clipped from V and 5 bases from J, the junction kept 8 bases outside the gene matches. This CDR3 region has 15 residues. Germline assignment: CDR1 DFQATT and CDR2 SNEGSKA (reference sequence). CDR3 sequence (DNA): TGCAGTGCTAGTCCAGTAGCGGGAGCAAACAATGAGCAGTTCTTC. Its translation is CSASPVAGANNEQFF.

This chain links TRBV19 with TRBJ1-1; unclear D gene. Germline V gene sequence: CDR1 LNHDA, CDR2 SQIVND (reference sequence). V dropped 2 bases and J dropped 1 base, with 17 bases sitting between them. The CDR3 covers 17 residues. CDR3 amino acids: CASSIMGARAGNTEAFF. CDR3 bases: TGTGCCAGTAGTATAATGGGAGCGCGGGCTGGGAACACTGAAGCTTTCTTT.

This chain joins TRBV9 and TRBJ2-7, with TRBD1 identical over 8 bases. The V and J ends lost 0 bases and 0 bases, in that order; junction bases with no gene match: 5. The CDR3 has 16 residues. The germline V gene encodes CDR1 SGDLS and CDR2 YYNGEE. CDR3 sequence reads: CASSVEGQGSSYEQYV. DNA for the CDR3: TGTGCCAGCAGCGTAGAAGGACAGGGAAGCTCCTACGAGCAGTACGTC.

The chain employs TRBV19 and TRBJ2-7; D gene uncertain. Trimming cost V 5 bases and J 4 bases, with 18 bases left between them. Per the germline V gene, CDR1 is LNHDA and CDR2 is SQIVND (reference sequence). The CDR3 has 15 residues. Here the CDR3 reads CASSPPPVFKYEQYF. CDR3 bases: TGTGCCAGTAGTCCCCCTCCGGTCTTTAAGTACGAGCAGTACTTC.

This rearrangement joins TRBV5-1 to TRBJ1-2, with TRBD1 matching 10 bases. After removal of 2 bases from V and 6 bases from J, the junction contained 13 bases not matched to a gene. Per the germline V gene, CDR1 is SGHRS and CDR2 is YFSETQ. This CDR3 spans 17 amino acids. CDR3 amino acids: CASSLSPGTGASDGYTF. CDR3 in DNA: TGCGCCAGCAGCTTATCCCCCGGGACAGGGGCAAGTGATGGCTACACCTTC.

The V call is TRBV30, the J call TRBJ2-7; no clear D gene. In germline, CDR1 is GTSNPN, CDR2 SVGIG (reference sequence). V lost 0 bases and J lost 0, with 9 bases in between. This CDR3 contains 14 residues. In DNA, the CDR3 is TGTGCCTGGAGTGTACTTCGAAGCTCCTACGAGCAGTACTTC. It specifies CAWSVLRSSYEQYF.

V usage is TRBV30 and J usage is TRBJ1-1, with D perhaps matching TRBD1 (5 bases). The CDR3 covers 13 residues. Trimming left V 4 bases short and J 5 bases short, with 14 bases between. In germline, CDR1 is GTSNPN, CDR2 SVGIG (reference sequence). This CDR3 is CAWKGTAGTEAFF. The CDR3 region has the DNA TGTGCCTGGAAAGGGACCGCGGGGACTGAAGCTTTCTTT.

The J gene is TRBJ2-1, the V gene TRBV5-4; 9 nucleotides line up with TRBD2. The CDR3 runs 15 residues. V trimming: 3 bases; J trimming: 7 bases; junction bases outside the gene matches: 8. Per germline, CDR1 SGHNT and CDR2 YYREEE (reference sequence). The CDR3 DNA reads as TGTGCCAGCAGCTCCAGGACTAGCGTGGGGAATGAGCAGTTCTTC. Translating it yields CASSSRTSVGNEQFF.

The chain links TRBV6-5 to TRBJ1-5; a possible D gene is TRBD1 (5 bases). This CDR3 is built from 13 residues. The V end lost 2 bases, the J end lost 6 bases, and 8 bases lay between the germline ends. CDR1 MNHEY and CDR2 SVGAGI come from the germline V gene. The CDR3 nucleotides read TGTGCCAGCAGTTACGGCGGGGGTCAGCCCCAGCATTTT. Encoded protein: CASSYGGGQPQHF.

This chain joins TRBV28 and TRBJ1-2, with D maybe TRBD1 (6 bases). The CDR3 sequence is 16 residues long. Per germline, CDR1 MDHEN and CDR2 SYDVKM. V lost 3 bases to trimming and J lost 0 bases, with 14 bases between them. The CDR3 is CASSFDPRTANYGYTF. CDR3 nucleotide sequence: TGTGCCAGCAGTTTTGACCCAAGGACAGCTAACTATGGCTACACCTTC.